This T cell receptor (beta chain) stems from a study of cytomegalovirus exposure and HLA in healthy donors. Notes on the study in general: Cytomegalovirus association was listed for 164 TCR beta chains. V- and J-gene trimming of TCR beta was linked (in a later analysis) to a missense DCLRE1C variant.

The PCR ran on 60 Vbeta and 13 Jbeta primers. TCRdb's copy holds only in-frame clones and misses some; the assay was immunoSEQ multiplex PCR. The sample carries tens of thousands of clones, around 68% recorded once. Trimming pared 4 bases from V and 2 bases from J, leaving 15 bases between. In germline, CDR1 is MNHEY, CDR2 SVGAGI. CDR3 length: 15 residues. Concerning this clone itself: The antigen is not known.

Unrecorded immune exposure was likely among donors, who were nominally healthy when sampled. The chain has TRBV6-5 and TRBJ2-7; D remains ambiguous. Input material: PBMCs. The source is a woman aged 25-40 years in good health and CMV-seronegative. The CDR3 sequence: CASSSLGGITYEQYF. The CDR3 DNA reads TGTGCCAGCAGTTCCCTCGGCGGAATTACCTACGAGCAGTACTTC.